The 14 T cell receptor beta chains listed next were all sequenced from one sample in a study of blood T cell repertoires in COVID-19. Sequencing was performed with immunoSEQ multiplex PCR; in TCRdb, only in-frame clones are kept and a portion is missing. Among 150,000 or so clones listed, approximately 90% were seen once. Sequencing was performed on PBMCs or T cells enriched from blood (not recorded which). These receptors all stem from a woman aged 25 to 45 with acute COVID-19.

V gene TRBV9 combines with J gene TRBJ2-1, with 11 positions matching TRBD2. J lost 0 bases, V lost 4 bases, and 15 bases had no gene match. This CDR3 contains 20 residues. Germline lookup yields CDR1 SGDLS and CDR2 YYNGEE. Here the CDR3 reads CASSPSGTSGTALSYNEQFF. CDR3 coding DNA: TGTGCCAGCAGCCCCTCCGGGACTAGCGGAACGGCACTCTCCTACAATGAGCAGTTCTTC.

The chain links TRBV4-3 to TRBJ2-1; 8 bases are a match to TRBD2. The CDR3 sequence is 17 residues long. Per germline, CDR1 LGHNA and CDR2 YSLEER. V lost 0 bases to trimming and J lost 8 bases; unmatched junction nucleotides: 12. CDR3: CASSQDGVREEAHEQFF. In nucleotides, the CDR3 is TGCGCCAGCAGCCAAGATGGGGTGCGGGAGGAGGCCCATGAGCAGTTCTTC.

J is TRBJ2-5 and V is TRBV28, with 8 bases aligning to TRBD1. Trimming removed 6 bases from V and 7 bases from J; junction bases left unmatched: 4. The germline CDR1 and CDR2 sequences are MDHEN and SYDVKM. The CDR3 has 12 amino acids. CDR3 bases: TGTGCCAGCAGGACAGGGGATCGGACCCAGTACTTC. Translated: CASRTGDRTQYF.

The rearrangement links TRBV6-5 to TRBJ1-2; D gene uncertain. CDR3 length equals 13 residues. V lost 8 bases and J 4 bases, leaving 14 bases between the germline ends. Germline lookup yields CDR1 MNHEY and CDR2 SVGAGI. The CDR3 protein is CASQRTGGYGYTF. CDR3 in DNA: TGTGCCAGCCAGAGAACGGGAGGCTATGGCTACACCTTC.

This clone was recorded once. V usage is TRBV7-6 and J usage is TRBJ2-3; 14 bases are a match to TRBD2. The CDR3 has 16 residues. The V segment lost 5 bases and the J segment 6 bases; nucleotides outside the gene matches: 7. Looked up from germline, CDR1 is SGHVS and CDR2 is FNYEAQ. The CDR3: CASSRGLAGVGDTQYF. CDR3 DNA sequence: TGTGCCAGCAGCCGGGGACTAGCGGGAGTCGGTGATACGCAGTATTTT.

The chain recombines TRBV5-1 with TRBJ1-5; possible D gene TRBD1, 6 bases. V gave up 0 bases and J gave up 6 bases, with 13 bases separating them. Germline loops: CDR1 SGHRS, CDR2 YFSETQ. The CDR3 loop spans 15 amino acids. CDR3 protein: CASSLASGEGQPQHF. The DNA for the CDR3 is TGCGCCAGCAGCTTGGCCTCAGGGGAAGGTCAGCCCCAGCATTTT.

This clone was counted a single time. The V call is TRBV6-5, the J call TRBJ2-1; 15 bases align to TRBD2. Germline CDR1 and CDR2: MNHEY and SVGAGI. The CDR3 totals 14 residues. Germline trimming cut 6 bases from V and 6 bases from J; bases unmatched to any gene: 0. This CDR3 reads CASRGLAGGNEQFF. The CDR3 DNA reads TGTGCCAGCAGGGGACTAGCGGGAGGCAATGAGCAGTTCTTC.

This clone was seen just once. The chain joins TRBV30 to TRBJ2-7; a possible D gene is TRBD2 (5 bases). Deletions cut 0 bases from V and 2 bases from J, with 11 bases between. The CDR3 has 14 residues. Germline lookup yields CDR1 GTSNPN and CDR2 SVGIG (reference sequence). CDR3 sequence: CAWSVRLPPYEQYF. As DNA, the CDR3 is TGTGCCTGGAGTGTCAGACTACCACCCTACGAGCAGTACTTC.

V is TRBV11-2 and J is TRBJ1-2, with a possible D match to TRBD1 (5 bases). The CDR3 is made up of 15 amino acids. Trimming took off 5 bases at V and 4 bases at J, with 17 bases between the two ends. Per germline, CDR1 SGHAT and CDR2 FQNNGV. The DNA for the CDR3 is TGTGCCAGCAGCGTTAGCACAGGCCAACTCTATGGCTACACCTTC. Amino acids: CASSVSTGQLYGYTF.

The CDR3 DNA follows: TGTGCCAGCAGTTCCTCAGACAGGTTGAAGGGACAGCCCCAGCATTTT. Translating it yields CASSSSDRLKGQPQHF. The genes are TRBV27 and TRBJ1-5, with TRBD1 as a possible D gene (6 bases). The CDR3 sequence is 16 residues long. Germline CDR1 is MNHEY and CDR2 is SMNVEV (reference sequence). Trimming took off 4 bases at V and 7 bases at J, with 20 bases between the two ends.

The chain uses TRBV4-2 and TRBJ2-7, with D possibly being TRBD2 (6 bases). Deletions cut 4 bases from V and 0 bases from J, with 13 bases between. Germline CDR1 LGHNA, CDR2 YNFKEQ. This CDR3 contains 15 residues. The chain's CDR3 is CASSLIAEFSYEQYF. The CDR3 nucleotides read TGTGCCAGCAGCCTCATAGCGGAATTCTCCTACGAGCAGTACTTC.

This chain joins TRBV10-3 and TRBJ1-2, with 8 positions matching TRBD1. V trimming: 9 bases; J trimming: 4 bases; junction bases outside the gene matches: 10. Germline V gene data show CDR1 as ENHRY and CDR2 as SYGVKD. The CDR3 spans 14 residues. The CDR3 loop is CAMEDGTGAYGYTF. In nucleotides, the CDR3 is TGTGCCATGGAAGACGGGACAGGCGCCTATGGCTACACCTTC.

About this clone: Other DNA variants within this sample encode the same CDR3. The chain joins TRBV7-2 to TRBJ2-3, with a tentative D call TRBD1 (5 bases). Deletions cut 1 base from V and 1 base from J, with 9 bases between. The CDR3 is made up of 15 amino acids. Germline V CDR1 and CDR2: SGHTA, FQGNSA. The CDR3 region is CASSLEGVGTDTQYF. The CDR3 coding sequence is TGTGCCAGCAGCTTAGAAGGGGTGGGCACAGATACGCAGTATTTT.

The chain joins TRBV7-9 to TRBJ2-2, with 8 bases identical to TRBD1. CDR3 length equals 16 residues. Germline V gene lookup returns CDR1 SEHNR and CDR2 FQNEAQ (reference sequence). J was trimmed by 1 base and V by 6 bases; bases with no gene match: 7. CDR3 sequence (DNA): TGTGCCAGCAGTTCACCCGGGACAGGGAACACCGGGGAGCTGTTTTTT. Protein sequence: CASSSPGTGNTGELFF.